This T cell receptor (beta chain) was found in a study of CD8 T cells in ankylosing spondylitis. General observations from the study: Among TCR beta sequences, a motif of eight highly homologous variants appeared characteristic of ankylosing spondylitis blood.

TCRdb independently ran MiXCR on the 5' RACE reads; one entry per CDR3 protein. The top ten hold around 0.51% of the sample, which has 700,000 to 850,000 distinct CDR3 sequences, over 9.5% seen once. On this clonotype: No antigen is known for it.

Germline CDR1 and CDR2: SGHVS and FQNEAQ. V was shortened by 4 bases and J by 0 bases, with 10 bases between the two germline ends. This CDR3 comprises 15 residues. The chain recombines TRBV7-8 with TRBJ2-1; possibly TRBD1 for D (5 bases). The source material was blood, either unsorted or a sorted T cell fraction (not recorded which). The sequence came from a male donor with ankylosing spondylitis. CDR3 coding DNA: TGTGCCAGCAGCTCAGACAGTAACTCCTACAATGAGCAGTTCTTC. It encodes CASSSDSNSYNEQFF.